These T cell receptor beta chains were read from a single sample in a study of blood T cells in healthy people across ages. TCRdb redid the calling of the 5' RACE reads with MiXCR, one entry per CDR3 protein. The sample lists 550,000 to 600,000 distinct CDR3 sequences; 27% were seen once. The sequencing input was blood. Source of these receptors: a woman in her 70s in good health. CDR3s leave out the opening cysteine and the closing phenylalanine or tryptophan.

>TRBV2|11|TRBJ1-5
ATSRDTNQPQH
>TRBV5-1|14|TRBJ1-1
ASSLRDLGSNTEAF
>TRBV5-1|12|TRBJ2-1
ASSLVPSPDEQF
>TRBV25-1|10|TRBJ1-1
ASNYGNTEAF
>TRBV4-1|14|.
ASSVSPTSGGHEQF
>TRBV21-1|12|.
ASSRGQNFYEQY
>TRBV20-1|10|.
SAPGRGKAQY
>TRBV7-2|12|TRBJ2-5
ASSFSAGRETQY
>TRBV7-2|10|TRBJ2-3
ASSTGVTTQY
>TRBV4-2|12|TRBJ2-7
ASSRGTGPYEQY
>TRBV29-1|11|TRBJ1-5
SVQDQNGQPQH
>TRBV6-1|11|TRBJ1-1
ASSEQGIAEAF
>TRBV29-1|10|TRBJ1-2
SAGGNNYGYT
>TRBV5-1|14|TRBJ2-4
ASSLGRTGSKNIQY
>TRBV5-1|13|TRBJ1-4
ASSIGTDYNEKLF
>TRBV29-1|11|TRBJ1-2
SVADSTNYGYT
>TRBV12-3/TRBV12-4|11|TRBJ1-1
ASSLFGNTEAF
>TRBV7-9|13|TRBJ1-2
ASSSRGADLYGYT
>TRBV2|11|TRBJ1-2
ASSESGGYGYT
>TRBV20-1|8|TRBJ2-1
SARGQAWI
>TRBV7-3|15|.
ASSLKSGDIRYYEQY
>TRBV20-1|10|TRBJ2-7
SALAGVDEQY
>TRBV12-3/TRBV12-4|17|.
ASSLRGSFFGTGTYEQY
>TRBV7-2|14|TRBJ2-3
ASSSRQGMGTDTQY
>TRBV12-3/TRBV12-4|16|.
ASGRTSGGLLSSYEQY
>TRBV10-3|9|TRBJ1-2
AISGKGGYT
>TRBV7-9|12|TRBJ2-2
ASSLGRNTGELF
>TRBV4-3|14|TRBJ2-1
ASSLTTDLGYNEQF
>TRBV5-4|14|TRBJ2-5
ASSLGTSGGTKTQY
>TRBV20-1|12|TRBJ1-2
SATEGYKSAGYT
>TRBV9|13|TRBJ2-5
ASSVGVGEKETQY
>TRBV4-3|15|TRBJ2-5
ASSQGGPGDEDETQY
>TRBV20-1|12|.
SASRTSGANEQF
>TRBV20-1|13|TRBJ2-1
SASHSSGTYNEQF
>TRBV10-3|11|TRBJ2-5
AAAPLQGPTQY
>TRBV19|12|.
ASSIPGRSYEQY
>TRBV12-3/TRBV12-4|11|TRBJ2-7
ASSFGGDGEQY
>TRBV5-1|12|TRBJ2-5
ASCLSRGDEAQY
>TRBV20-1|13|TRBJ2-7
SARTNQKYSYEQY
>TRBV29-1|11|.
SVANSGAYEQY
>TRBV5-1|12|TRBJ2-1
ASNDRSSYNEQF
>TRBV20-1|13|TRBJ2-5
SARGQTDYQETQY
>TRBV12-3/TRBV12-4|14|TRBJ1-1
ASSPRTGGLVTEAF